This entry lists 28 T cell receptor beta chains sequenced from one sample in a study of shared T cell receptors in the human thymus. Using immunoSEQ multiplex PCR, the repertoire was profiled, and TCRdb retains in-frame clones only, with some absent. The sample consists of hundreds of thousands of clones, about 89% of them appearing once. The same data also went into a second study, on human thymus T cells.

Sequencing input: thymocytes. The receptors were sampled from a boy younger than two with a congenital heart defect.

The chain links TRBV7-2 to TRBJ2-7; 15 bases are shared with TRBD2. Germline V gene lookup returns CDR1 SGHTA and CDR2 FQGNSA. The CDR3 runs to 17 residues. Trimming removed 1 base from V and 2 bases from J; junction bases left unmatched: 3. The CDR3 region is CASSLEGTSGRTYEQYF. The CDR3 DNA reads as TGTGCCAGCAGCTTAGAGGGGACTAGCGGGAGGACCTACGAGCAGTACTTC.

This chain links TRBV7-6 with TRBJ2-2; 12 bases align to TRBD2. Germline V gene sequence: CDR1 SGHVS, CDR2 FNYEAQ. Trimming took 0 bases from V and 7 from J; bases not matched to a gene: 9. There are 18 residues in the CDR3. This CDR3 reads CASSLAALAGGESGELFF. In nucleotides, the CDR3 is TGTGCCAGCAGCTTAGCGGCACTAGCGGGAGGAGAGAGCGGGGAGCTGTTTTTT. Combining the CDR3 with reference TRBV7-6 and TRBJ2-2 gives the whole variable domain GAGVSQSPRYKVTKRGQDVALRCDPISGHVSLYWYRQALGQGPEFLTYFNYEAQQDKSGLPNDRFSAERPEGSISTLTIQRTEQRDSAMYRCASSLAALAGGESGELFFGEGSRLTVL.

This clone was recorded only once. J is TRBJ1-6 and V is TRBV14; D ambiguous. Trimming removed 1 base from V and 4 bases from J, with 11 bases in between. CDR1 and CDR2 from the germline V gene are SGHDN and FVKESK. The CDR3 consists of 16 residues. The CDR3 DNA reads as TGTGCCAGCAGCCAAGGAGGGCACCCATATAATTCACCCCTCCACTTT. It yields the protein CASSQGGHPYNSPLHF.

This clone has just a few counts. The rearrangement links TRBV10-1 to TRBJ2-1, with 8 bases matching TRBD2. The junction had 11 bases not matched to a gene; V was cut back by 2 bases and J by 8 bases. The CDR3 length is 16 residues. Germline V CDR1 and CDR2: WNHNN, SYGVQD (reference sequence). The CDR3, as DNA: TGCGCCAGCAGTGAGAGAAGGCGGGAGGAATTGGATGAGCAGTTCTTC. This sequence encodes CASSERRREELDEQFF.

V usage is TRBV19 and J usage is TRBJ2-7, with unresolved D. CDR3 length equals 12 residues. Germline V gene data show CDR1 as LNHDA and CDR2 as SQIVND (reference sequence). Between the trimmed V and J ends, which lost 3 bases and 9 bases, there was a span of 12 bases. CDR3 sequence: CASSIQSGRQYF. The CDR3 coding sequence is TGTGCCAGTAGTATTCAGTCGGGTCGGCAGTACTTC.

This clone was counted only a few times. The CDR3 is CASSLALVTGELFF. CDR3 coding DNA: TGTGCCAGCAGCTTAGCTCTGGTTACAGGGGAGCTGTTTTTT. The chain employs TRBV11-2 and TRBJ2-2; D is ambiguous. Germline CDR1 is SGHAT and CDR2 is FQNNGV. This CDR3 has 14 residues. Trimming took 1 base from V and 8 from J, leaving 11 bases between them.

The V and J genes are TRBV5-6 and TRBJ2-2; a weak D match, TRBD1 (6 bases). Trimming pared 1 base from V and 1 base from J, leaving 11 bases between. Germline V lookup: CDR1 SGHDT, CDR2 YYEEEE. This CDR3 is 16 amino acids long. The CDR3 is CASSLTSGQNTGELFF. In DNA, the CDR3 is TGTGCCAGCAGCTTGACTTCGGGACAGAACACCGGGGAGCTGTTTTTT.

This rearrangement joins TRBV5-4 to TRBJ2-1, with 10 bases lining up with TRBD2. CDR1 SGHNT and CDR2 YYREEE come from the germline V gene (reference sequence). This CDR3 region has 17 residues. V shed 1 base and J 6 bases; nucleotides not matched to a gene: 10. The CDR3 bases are TGTGCCAGCAGCTTGTTTATTTTCAGCGGGGGGGCCAATGAGCAGTTCTTC. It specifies CASSLFIFSGGANEQFF.

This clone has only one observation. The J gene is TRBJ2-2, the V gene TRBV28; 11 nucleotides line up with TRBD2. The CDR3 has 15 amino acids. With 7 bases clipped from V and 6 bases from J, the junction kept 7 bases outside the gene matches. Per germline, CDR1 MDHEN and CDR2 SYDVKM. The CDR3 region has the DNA TGTGCCAGCACCTTAACTAGCGGGAGAGCCGGGGAGCTGTTTTTT. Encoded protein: CASTLTSGRAGELFF.

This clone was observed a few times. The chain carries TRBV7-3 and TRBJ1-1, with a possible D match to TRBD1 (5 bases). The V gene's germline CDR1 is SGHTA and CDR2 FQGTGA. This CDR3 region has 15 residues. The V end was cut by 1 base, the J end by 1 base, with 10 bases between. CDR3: CASSLNGGGNTEAFF. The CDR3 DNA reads TGTGCCAGCAGCTTAAACGGGGGGGGGAACACTGAAGCTTTCTTT.

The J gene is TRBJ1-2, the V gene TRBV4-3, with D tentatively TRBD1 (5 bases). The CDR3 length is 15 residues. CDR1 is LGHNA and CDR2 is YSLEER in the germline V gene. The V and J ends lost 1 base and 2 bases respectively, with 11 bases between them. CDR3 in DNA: TGCGCCAGCAGCCAAGGGCCCACAGGAAACTATGGCTACACCTTC. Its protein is CASSQGPTGNYGYTF.

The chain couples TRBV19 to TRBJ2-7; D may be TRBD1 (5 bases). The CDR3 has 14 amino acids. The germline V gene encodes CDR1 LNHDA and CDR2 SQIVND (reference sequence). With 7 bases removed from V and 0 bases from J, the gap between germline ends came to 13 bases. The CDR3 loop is CASKGHTSSYEQYF. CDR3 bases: TGTGCCAGTAAGGGGCACACGAGCTCCTACGAGCAGTACTTC. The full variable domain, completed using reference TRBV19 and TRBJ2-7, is DGGITQSPKYLFRKEGQNVTLSCEQNLNHDAMYWYRQDPGQGLRLIYYSQIVNDFQKGDIAEGYSVSREKKESFPLTVTSAQKNPTAFYLCASKGHTSSYEQYFGPGTRLTVT.

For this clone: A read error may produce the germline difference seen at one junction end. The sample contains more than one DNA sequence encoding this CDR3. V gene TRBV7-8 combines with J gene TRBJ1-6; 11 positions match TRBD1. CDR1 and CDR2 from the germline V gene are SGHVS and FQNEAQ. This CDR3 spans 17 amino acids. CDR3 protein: CASSCCPGQGANSPLHF. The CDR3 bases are TGTGCCAGCAGCTGTTGTCCCGGACAGGGGGCAAATTCCCCCCTCCACTTT.

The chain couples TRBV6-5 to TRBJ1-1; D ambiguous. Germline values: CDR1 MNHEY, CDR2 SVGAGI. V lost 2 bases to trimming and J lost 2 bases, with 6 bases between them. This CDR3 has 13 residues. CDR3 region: CASSYADNTEAFF. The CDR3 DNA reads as TGTGCCAGCAGTTACGCAGATAACACTGAAGCTTTCTTT.

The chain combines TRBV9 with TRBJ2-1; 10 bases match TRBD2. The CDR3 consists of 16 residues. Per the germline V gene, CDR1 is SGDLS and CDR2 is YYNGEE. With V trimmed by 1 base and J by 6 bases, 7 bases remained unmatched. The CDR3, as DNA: TGTGCCAGCAGCGTACCTCTAGCGGGAGAGAGCAATGAGCAGTTCTTC. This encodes CASSVPLAGESNEQFF.

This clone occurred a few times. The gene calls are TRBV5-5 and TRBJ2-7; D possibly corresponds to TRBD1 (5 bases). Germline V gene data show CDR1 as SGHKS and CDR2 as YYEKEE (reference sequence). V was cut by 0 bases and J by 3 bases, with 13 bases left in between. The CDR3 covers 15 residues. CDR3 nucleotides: TGTGCCAGCAGCTTGGATCAGGGAAAGGGCTACGAGCAGTACTTC. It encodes CASSLDQGKGYEQYF.

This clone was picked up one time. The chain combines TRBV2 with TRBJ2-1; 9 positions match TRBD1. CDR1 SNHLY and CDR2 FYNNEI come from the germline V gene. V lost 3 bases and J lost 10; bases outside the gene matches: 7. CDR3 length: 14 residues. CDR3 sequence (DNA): TGTGCCAGCAGTGAGTCGGACAGGGGCGGGGAGCAGTTCTTC. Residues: CASSESDRGGEQFF.

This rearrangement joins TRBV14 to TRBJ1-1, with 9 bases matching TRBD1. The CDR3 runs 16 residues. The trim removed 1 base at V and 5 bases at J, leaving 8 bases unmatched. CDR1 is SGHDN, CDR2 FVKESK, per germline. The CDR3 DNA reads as TGTGCCAGCAGCCAAGGGTCCACAGGGGGCGAGACTGAAGCTTTCTTT. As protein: CASSQGSTGGETEAFF.

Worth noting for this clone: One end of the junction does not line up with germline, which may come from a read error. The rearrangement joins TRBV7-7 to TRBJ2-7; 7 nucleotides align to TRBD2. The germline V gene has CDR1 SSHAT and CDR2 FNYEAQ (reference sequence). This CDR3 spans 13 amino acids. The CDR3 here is CASSRKRGYEQYF. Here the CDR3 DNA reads TGTGCTAGCAGCCGGAAGCGGGGCTACGAGCAGTACTTC.

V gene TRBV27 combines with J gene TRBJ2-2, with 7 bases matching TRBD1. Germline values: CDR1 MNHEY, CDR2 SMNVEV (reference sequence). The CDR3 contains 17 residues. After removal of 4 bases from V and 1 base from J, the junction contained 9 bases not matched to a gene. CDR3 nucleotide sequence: TGTGCCAGCAGTTCACCCACCCGGACAGGGAACACCGGGGAGCTGTTTTTT. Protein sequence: CASSSPTRTGNTGELFF.

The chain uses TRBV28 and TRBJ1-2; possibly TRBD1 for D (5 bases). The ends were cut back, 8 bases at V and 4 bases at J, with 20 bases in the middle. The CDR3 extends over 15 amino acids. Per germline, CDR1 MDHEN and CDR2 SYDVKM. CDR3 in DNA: TGTGCCAGCGGGTTTGAAGGGGCTACGTTCTATGGCTACACCTTC. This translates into CASGFEGATFYGYTF.

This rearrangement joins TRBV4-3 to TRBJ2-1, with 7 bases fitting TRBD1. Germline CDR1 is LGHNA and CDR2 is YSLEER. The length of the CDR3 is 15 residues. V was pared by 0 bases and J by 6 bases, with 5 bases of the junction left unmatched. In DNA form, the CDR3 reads TGCGCCAGCAGCCAAGAGGAGACAGGGACCAATGAGCAGTTCTTC. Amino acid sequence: CASSQEETGTNEQFF.

The CDR3 region has the DNA TGTGCCACCAGCAGAGATGTTGGGGGGGACTATGGCTACACCTTC. Translated, it gives CATSRDVGGDYGYTF. The chain recombines TRBV15 with TRBJ1-2; D might be TRBD1 (5 bases). Deletions cut 0 bases from V and 3 bases from J, with 11 bases between. CDR3 length: 15 amino acids. Looked up from germline, CDR1 is LNHNV and CDR2 is YYDKDF (reference sequence).

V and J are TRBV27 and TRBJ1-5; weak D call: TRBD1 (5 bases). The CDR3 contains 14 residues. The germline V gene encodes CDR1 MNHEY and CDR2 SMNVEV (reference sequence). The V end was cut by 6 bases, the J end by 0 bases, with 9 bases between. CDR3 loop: CASRTAYSNQPQHF. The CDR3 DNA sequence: TGTGCCAGCAGGACAGCCTATAGCAATCAGCCCCAGCATTTT.

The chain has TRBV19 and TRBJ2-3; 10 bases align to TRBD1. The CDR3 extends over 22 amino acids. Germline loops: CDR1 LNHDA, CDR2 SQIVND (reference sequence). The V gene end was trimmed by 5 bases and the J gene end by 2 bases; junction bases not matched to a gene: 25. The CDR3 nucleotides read TGTGCCAGTAGTTTCGCCCCCCGCTATTTCGGGACAGGGGTCGTCCCCACAGATACGCAGTATTTT. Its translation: CASSFAPRYFGTGVVPTDTQYF.

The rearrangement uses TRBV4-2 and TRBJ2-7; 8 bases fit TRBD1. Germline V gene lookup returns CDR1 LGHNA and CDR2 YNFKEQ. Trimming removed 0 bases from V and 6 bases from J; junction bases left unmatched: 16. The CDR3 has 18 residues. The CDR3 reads CASSQDFRATGEFSEQYF. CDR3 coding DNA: TGTGCCAGCAGCCAAGACTTCAGGGCGACAGGGGAATTTTCCGAGCAGTACTTC.

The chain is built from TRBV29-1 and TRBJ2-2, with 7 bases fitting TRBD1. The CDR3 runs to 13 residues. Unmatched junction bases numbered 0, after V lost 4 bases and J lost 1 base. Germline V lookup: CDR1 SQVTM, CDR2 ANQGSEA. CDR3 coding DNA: TGCAGCGTTGGGACAGGGAACACCGGGGAGCTGTTTTTT. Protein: CSVGTGNTGELFF.

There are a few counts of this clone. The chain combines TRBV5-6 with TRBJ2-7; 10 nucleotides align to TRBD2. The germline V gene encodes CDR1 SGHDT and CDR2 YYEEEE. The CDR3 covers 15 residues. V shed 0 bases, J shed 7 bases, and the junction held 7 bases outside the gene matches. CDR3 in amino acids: CASSLDQREGREQYF. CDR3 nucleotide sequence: TGTGCCAGCAGCTTGGACCAGCGGGAGGGCCGGGAGCAGTACTTC.